The 18 T cell receptor beta chains given below trace back to one sample, sequenced in a study of beta chain features in type 1 diabetes. Every bit of the isolated RNA underwent reverse transcription, so sequencing read expressed TCRB transcripts. The data were produced by immunoSEQ multiplex PCR, yet TCRdb's version contains in-frame clones alone and is incomplete. The sample shows 450,000 or so clones, more than 9.5% of them seen only once. Sequenced input: naive CD4+ T cells from blood. These receptors were taken from a woman younger than 35 in good health.

This clone was detected only a few times. The J gene is TRBJ1-2, the V gene TRBV6-5; maybe TRBD1 (5 bases). CDR1 and CDR2 from the germline V gene are MNHEY and SVGAGI. The ends were cut back, 6 bases at V and 3 bases at J, with 17 bases in the middle. The CDR3 is made up of 15 amino acids. CDR3 in DNA: TGTGCCAGCAGCCCCTCGGGGGGATATCACTATGGCTACACCTTC. This gives the protein CASSPSGGYHYGYTF.

The J gene is TRBJ2-1, the V gene TRBV7-2, with D perhaps matching TRBD2 (6 bases). Germline V CDR1 and CDR2: SGHTA, FQGNSA. This CDR3 spans 13 amino acids. Trimming removed 5 bases from V and 4 bases from J, with 9 bases in between. The CDR3 sequence is CASSKGTYNEQFF. In nucleotides, the CDR3 is TGTGCCAGCAGCAAGGGGACTTACAATGAGCAGTTCTTC.

The rearrangement uses TRBV7-9 and TRBJ2-7, with a weak D call TRBD2 (5 bases). CDR1 is SEHNR, CDR2 FQNEAQ, per germline (reference sequence). There are 16 residues in the CDR3. V was cut by 1 base and J by 2 bases, with 15 bases left in between. DNA of the CDR3: TGTGCCAGCAGCTTAGGGTTACCGGACTCTACCTACGAGCAGTACGTC. Translated: CASSLGLPDSTYEQYV.

The chain has TRBV7-6 and TRBJ1-4; no clear D gene. The CDR3 runs 16 residues. CDR1 SGHVS and CDR2 FNYEAQ come from the germline V gene. The germline V and J ends were trimmed by 4 bases and 6 bases, with 18 bases remaining between them. CDR3 sequence reads: CASSSLQTASYEKLFF. CDR3 DNA: TGTGCCAGCAGCTCCCTGCAGACGGCAAGTTATGAAAAACTGTTTTTT.

The rearrangement links TRBV30 to TRBJ1-5; D not resolved. V lost 1 base, J lost 3 bases, and 16 bases lay in between. The CDR3 is 16 amino acids. Germline V gene lookup returns CDR1 GTSNPN and CDR2 SVGIG (reference sequence). In nucleotides, the CDR3 is TGTGCCTGGAGTGGGGCGCGGCAAAGGGCCAATCAGCCCCAGCATTTT. Translation gives CAWSGARQRANQPQHF.

The chain joins TRBV18 to TRBJ2-1; possibly TRBD2 for D (5 bases). V was shortened by 2 bases and J by 3 bases, with 11 bases between the two germline ends. The CDR3 totals 15 residues. Germline V lookup: CDR1 KGHSH, CDR2 LQKENI. The DNA for the CDR3 is TGTGCCAGCTCACCAGGGAGTCAGAACTACAATGAGCAGTTCTTC. Its translation is CASSPGSQNYNEQFF.

This clone has just a few counts. J is TRBJ2-1 and V is TRBV9; D remains ambiguous. The CDR3 is made up of 12 amino acids. Germline-derived CDR1 and CDR2 are SGDLS and YYNGEE. Trimming cost V 0 bases and J 7 bases, with 5 bases left between them. The DNA of the CDR3 is TGTGCCAGCAGCGTAGAGCGAAATGAGCAGTTCTTC. As protein: CASSVERNEQFF.

The DNA for the CDR3 is TGTGCCAGCACCTCTAGGGACACCGCCTATGGCTACACCTTC. Translation gives CASTSRDTAYGYTF. The V gene is TRBV27, the J gene TRBJ1-2, with D perhaps matching TRBD1 (6 bases). Germline CDR1 MNHEY, CDR2 SMNVEV (reference sequence). V lost 7 bases and J 4 bases, leaving 16 bases between the germline ends. The CDR3 contains 14 residues.

V and J are TRBV10-3 and TRBJ2-1; maybe TRBD2 (5 bases). CDR3 length: 15 residues. The germline V gene encodes CDR1 ENHRY and CDR2 SYGVKD. The ends were cut back, 3 bases at V and 7 bases at J, with 16 bases in the middle. This chain's CDR3 is CAISDEGIYRNEQFF. The CDR3, as DNA: TGTGCCATCAGTGACGAGGGAATTTATAGAAATGAGCAGTTCTTC.

This clone was found a few times. V is TRBV2 and J is TRBJ2-1; no definite D call. The CDR3 totals 13 residues. V was clipped by 7 bases and J by 1 base, with 8 bases between them. CDR1 SNHLY and CDR2 FYNNEI come from the germline V gene. The DNA of the CDR3 is TGTGCCAGCAATTTGCAGTCCTACAATGAGCAGTTCTTC. Translation gives CASNLQSYNEQFF.

Only a few counts were recorded for this clone. The chain has TRBV27 and TRBJ1-1; 9 nucleotides line up with TRBD1. The V segment lost 6 bases and the J segment 0 bases; nucleotides outside the gene matches: 5. The CDR3 covers 15 residues. Germline lookup yields CDR1 MNHEY and CDR2 SMNVEV (reference sequence). CDR3 sequence (DNA): TGTGCCAGCAGACAGGGGGCTGCCATGAACACTGAAGCTTTCTTT. Its translation is CASRQGAAMNTEAFF.

This clone came up a few times. The V gene is TRBV7-2, the J gene TRBJ2-3, with TRBD1 matching over 10 bases. This CDR3 region has 16 residues. Trimming removed 0 bases from V and 5 bases from J; junction bases left unmatched: 5. Germline V gene sequence: CDR1 SGHTA, CDR2 FQGNSA. DNA of the CDR3: TGTGCCAGCAGCTTAGCTGACAGGGGGCGGGGAGATACGCAGTATTTT. This codes for CASSLADRGRGDTQYF.

The sample holds many counts of this clone. The chain carries TRBV29-1 and TRBJ2-5; 8 nucleotides agree with TRBD2. Germline CDR1 SQVTM, CDR2 ANQGSEA. V lost 7 bases to trimming and J lost 3 bases; unmatched junction nucleotides: 7. This CDR3 comprises 13 residues. Here the CDR3 reads CSGKPGGKETQYF. Written as DNA, the CDR3 is TGCAGCGGCAAGCCGGGGGGGAAAGAGACCCAGTACTTC.

J is TRBJ1-1 and V is TRBV2; maybe TRBD1 (6 bases). CDR1 and CDR2 (germline): SNHLY, FYNNEI. The CDR3 has 14 amino acids. V was clipped by 6 bases and J by 0 bases, with 11 bases between them. The CDR3 protein is CASRGAGLNTEAFF. CDR3 bases: TGTGCCAGCAGGGGGGCTGGATTGAACACTGAAGCTTTCTTT.

Only a few counts were recorded for this clone. In DNA, the CDR3 is TGTGCCTGGAGTGGTCCAGGGCCGTATCAGCCCCAGCATTTT. Translation gives CAWSGPGPYQPQHF. The chain couples TRBV30 to TRBJ1-5, with D perhaps TRBD1 (5 bases). Germline loops: CDR1 GTSNPN, CDR2 SVGIG (reference sequence). The V and J ends lost 1 base and 5 bases respectively, with 12 bases between them. CDR3 size: 14 residues.

This chain connects TRBV5-1 to TRBJ2-7; possible D gene TRBD2, 6 bases. This CDR3 has 13 residues. V shed 3 bases and J shed 0 bases, with 7 bases lying between them. Germline lookup yields CDR1 SGHRS and CDR2 YFSETQ. CDR3 DNA: TGCGCCAGCAGCTCGGGACTCTCCTACGAGCAGTACTTC. Encoded protein: CASSSGLSYEQYF.

The chain links TRBV7-6 to TRBJ1-1, with D hard to call. Germline values: CDR1 SGHVS, CDR2 FNYEAQ. The CDR3 is 13 residues long. V gave up 0 bases and J gave up 8 bases, with 10 bases separating them. The CDR3 sequence is CASSLAGAGEAFF. DNA of the CDR3: TGTGCCAGCAGCTTAGCTGGTGCAGGAGAAGCTTTCTTT.

This clone was detected a few times. The chain couples TRBV9 to TRBJ2-1, with 7 bases that match TRBD2. Germline V gives CDR1 SGDLS, CDR2 YYNGEE. The CDR3 runs 15 residues. Unmatched junction bases numbered 8, after V lost 4 bases and J lost 4 bases. The CDR3 reads CASSPRASGYNEQFF. The CDR3 DNA follows: TGTGCCAGCAGCCCACGGGCTAGCGGATACAATGAGCAGTTCTTC.